The 10 T cell receptor beta chains in this list originate from one sample, sequenced in a study of T cell repertoires in cytomegalovirus infection. TCRdb re-derived calls from the reads in MiXCR, one entry per CDR3 protein. Found here are fewer than 1,000,000 distinct CDR3 sequences, around 31% of them singletons; the top ten hold over 11%. Antigen specificity for these receptors is unknown. The material sequenced was cultured CD8+ T cells from PBMCs, taken from culture after CMV antigen stimulation. The source of these receptors is a human donor in good health (CMV status not recorded). Some clones in this sample may be carry-over from other donors' samples.

This rearrangement joins TRBV29-1 to TRBJ1-2, with D unresolved. The V gene's germline CDR1 is SQVTM and CDR2 ANQGSEA. This CDR3 spans 11 amino acids. Trimming pared 8 bases from V and 5 bases from J, leaving 12 bases between. CDR3 nucleotides: TGCAGCTTCTACGACGGATATGGCTACACCTTC. Its translation is CSFYDGYGYTF.

V usage is TRBV12-3 or TRBV12-4 and J usage is TRBJ2-5, with D perhaps matching TRBD2 (5 bases). CDR3 length: 17 residues. The V end lost 5 bases, the J end lost 1 base, and 20 bases lay between the germline ends. CDR3 DNA sequence: TGTGCCAGCAGTCCGCCGGAGGCCGTCAGAGGCCAAGAGACCCAGTACTTC. This codes for CASSPPEAVRGQETQYF.

The CDR3 DNA follows: TGCGCCAGCAGCCAGTCCTCAGGGGCCTACGAGCAGTACGTC. Amino acid sequence: CASSQSSGAYEQYV. The chain couples TRBV4-1 to TRBJ2-7, with D possibly TRBD1 on 6 matching bases. The CDR3 sequence is 14 residues long. Trimming removed 3 bases at V and 2 bases at J, with 11 bases between. Looked up from germline, CDR1 is MGHRA and CDR2 is YSYEKL.

V is TRBV4-2 and J is TRBJ1-1; the D is unclear. CDR1 is LGHNA, CDR2 YNFKEQ, per germline. The V end lost 0 bases, the J end lost 1 base, and 9 bases lay between the germline ends. The CDR3 contains 15 residues. CDR3 nucleotide sequence: TGTGCCAGCAGCCAAGATCGGCCGGCGAACACTGAAGCTTTCTTT. It encodes CASSQDRPANTEAFF.

J is TRBJ1-6 and V is TRBV27; D is possibly TRBD1 (5 bases). The germline gives CDR1 MNHEY, CDR2 SMNVEV (reference sequence). Trimming took 2 bases from V and 6 from J, leaving 11 bases between them. The CDR3 length is 15 residues. CDR3 region: CASSLPLGTNSPLHF. The CDR3 DNA is TGTGCCAGCAGTTTACCCCTCGGGACTAATTCACCCCTCCACTTT.

In its sample, this clonotype was seen a few times. This chain's CDR3 is CASSIREYYGYTF. CDR3 coding DNA: TGTGCCAGCAGTATCAGGGAGTACTATGGCTACACCTTC. The V call is TRBV12-3 or TRBV12-4, the J call TRBJ1-2, with D perhaps TRBD1 (5 bases). This CDR3 comprises 13 residues. V was clipped by 5 bases and J by 3 bases, with 10 bases between them.

V usage is TRBV19 and J usage is TRBJ2-5; D is undetermined. V was cut by 1 base and J by 5 bases, with 8 bases left in between. Germline CDR1 and CDR2: LNHDA and SQIVND (reference sequence). This CDR3 is 13 amino acids long. Here the CDR3 DNA reads TGTGCCAGTAGTATAGTACCCTATGAGACCCAGTACTTC. It translates to CASSIVPYETQYF.

This clonotype came up a few times. The rearrangement joins TRBV7-3 to TRBJ1-6; possible D gene TRBD1, 6 bases. The CDR3 has 14 amino acids. The V and J ends lost 6 bases and 7 bases respectively, with 13 bases between them. Germline CDR1 and CDR2: SGHTA and FQGTGA. Written as DNA, the CDR3 is TGTGCCAGCAGAGGTGGCAGGGGCAATTCACCCCTCCACTTT. It is translated as CASRGGRGNSPLHF. Supplemented by reference TRBV7-3 and TRBJ1-6, the full variable domain reads GAGVSQTPSNKVTEKGKYVELRCDPISGHTALYWYRQSLGQGPEFLIYFQGTGAADDSGLPNDRFFAVRPEGSVSTLKIQRTERGDSAVYLCASRGGRGNSPLHFGNGTRLTVT.

This rearrangement joins TRBV12-3 or TRBV12-4 to TRBJ2-2; D gene uncertain. Between the trimmed V and J ends, which lost 7 bases and 7 bases, there was a span of 13 bases. The CDR3 runs to 13 residues. The CDR3 loop reads CASTPLVHGELFF. In DNA form, the CDR3 reads TGTGCCAGCACTCCTCTCGTCCACGGGGAGCTGTTTTTT.

The chain employs TRBV15 and TRBJ1-2, with TRBD1 matching over 9 bases. The CDR3 is 14 amino acids. V lost 1 base to trimming and J lost 8 bases; unmatched junction nucleotides: 5. Germline-derived CDR1 and CDR2 are LNHNV and YYDKDF (reference sequence). The CDR3: CATSRVGQGWGYTF. In nucleotides, the CDR3 is TGTGCCACCAGCAGAGTCGGACAGGGGTGGGGCTACACCTTC. Looking up the rest from reference TRBV15 and TRBJ1-2 gives the full variable domain: DAMVIQNPRYQVTQFGKPVTLSCSQTLNHNVMYWYQQKSSQAPKLLFHYYDKDFNNEADTPDNFQSRRPNTSFCFLDIRSPGLGDTAMYLCATSRVGQGWGYTFGSGTRLTVV.